This TCR beta chain was identified during a study of OX40 agonist ivuxolimab in advanced cancers. Study observations and caveats: Averaged across samples, CD8+ T cells carried more expanded clones than CD4+ did.

The CDR3 is 16 residues long. CDR1 is MDHEN, CDR2 SYDVKM, per germline. J was trimmed by 4 bases and V by 2 bases; bases with no gene match: 6. Sequenced by immunoSEQ multiplex PCR; TCRdb stores in-frame clones only, minus some. In the table there are 50,000 to 75,000 clones, under 85% of which are singletons. Comment on this clone: The antigen remains undetermined.

This specimen consisted of CD4+ or CD8+ T cells sorted from blood, obtained in a trial of the OX40 agonist ivuxolimab. The rearrangement links TRBV28 to TRBJ2-2; TRBD1 agrees at 8 bases. The clonotype comes from an adult with an advanced solid tumor such as melanoma, head and neck, liver or kidney cancer. The CDR3 DNA sequence: TGTGCCAGCAGTTTACATGGACAGGGAGGCACCGGGGAGCTGTTTTTT. It translates to CASSLHGQGGTGELFF.